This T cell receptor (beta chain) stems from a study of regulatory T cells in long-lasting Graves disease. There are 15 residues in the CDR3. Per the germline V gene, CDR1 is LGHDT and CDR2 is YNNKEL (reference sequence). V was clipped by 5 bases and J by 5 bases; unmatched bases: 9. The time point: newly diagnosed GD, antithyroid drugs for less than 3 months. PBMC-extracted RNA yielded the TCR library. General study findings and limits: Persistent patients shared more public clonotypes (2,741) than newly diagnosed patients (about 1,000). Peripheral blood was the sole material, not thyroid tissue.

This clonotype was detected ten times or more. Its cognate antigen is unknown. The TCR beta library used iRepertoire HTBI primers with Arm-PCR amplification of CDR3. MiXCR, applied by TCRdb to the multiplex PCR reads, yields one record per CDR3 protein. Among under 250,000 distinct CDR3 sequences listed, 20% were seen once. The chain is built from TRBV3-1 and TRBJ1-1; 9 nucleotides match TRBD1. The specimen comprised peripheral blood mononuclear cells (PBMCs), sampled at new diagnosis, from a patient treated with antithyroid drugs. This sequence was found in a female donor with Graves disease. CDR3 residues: CASSFPGQGRTEAFF. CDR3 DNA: TGTGCCAGCAGCTTCCCCGGACAGGGGCGAACTGAAGCTTTCTTT. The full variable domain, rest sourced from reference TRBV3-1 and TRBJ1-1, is DTAVSQTPKYLVTQMGNDKSIKCEQNLGHDTMYWYKQDSKKFLKIMFSYNNKELIINETVPNRFSPKSPDKAHLNLHINSLELGDSAVYFCASSFPGQGRTEAFFGQGTRLTVV.